The present TCR beta chain was sequenced within a study of blood T cell repertoires in COVID-19. Study-wide context: Samples taken during acute and convalescent COVID-19 were collected in the United States, Italy and Spain. T cells, B-cell-depleted T cells, or PBMCs provided the cDNA or gDNA that served as material.

Germline trimming cut 0 bases from V and 10 bases from J; bases unmatched to any gene: 7. CDR1 and CDR2 (germline): SGDLS, YYNGEE. The CDR3 length is 14 residues. The authors' processing: The assay estimated nucleated cells by amplifying reference gene primers. Produced via immunoSEQ multiplex PCR; TCRdb's table is partial and in-frame only. V, J and clone size are taken as reported in that table, and D and trimming were inferred from the DNA itself. Seen here are 120,000 or so clones, 80% to 90% observed once, and the top ten hold 28%. The rearrangement uses TRBV9 and TRBJ1-5; 7 bases map to TRBD1. This TCR was recovered from a man aged 70-80 years with active or convalescent COVID-19. Sequencing was done on a sample of peripheral blood. The CDR3 DNA sequence: TGTGCCAGCAGCGTAGGCCCCGACAGGGATCCCCAGCATTTT. Its protein product is CASSVGPDRDPQHF.